Detailed here is one T cell receptor (beta chain). Germline CDR1 is DFQATT and CDR2 is SNEGSKA (reference sequence). CDR3 length: 19 residues. The record originates from a study of T cells expressing NK-cell markers. TCRdb reprocessed the 5' RACE reads, keeping one entry per CDR3 protein, no DNA. The listing contains 500,000 to 700,000 distinct CDR3 sequences. The source of this sequence is a man aged 18 to 29 in good health. The chain employs TRBV20-1 and TRBJ2-3; TCRdb picks TRBD2, but there is no DNA to check that call. Specimen: blood T cells: a sorted CD56 or NKG2C T cell subset, CD4+ or CD8+ T cells, or bulk PBMC T cells (not recorded which). The CDR3 reads CSARDRGGWLAGSTDTQYF.